These 22 T cell receptor beta chains share one sample of origin, sequenced in a study of T cell repertoires in cytomegalovirus infection. No cognate antigen is known for these TCRs. One entry per CDR3 protein results from TCRdb running MiXCR on the reads. This sample has 700,000 to 900,000 distinct CDR3 sequences, with almost 30% found just once. Material: cultured CD8+ T cells from PBMCs, obtained from culture after CMV antigen stimulation. Receptor source: a human donor in good health (CMV status not recorded). Some clones in this sample may be carry-over from other donors' samples.

This clonotype showed up just a few times. V gene TRBV24-1 combines with J gene TRBJ2-2; D uncertain. Germline CDR1 KGHDR, CDR2 SFDVKD. The CDR3 has 15 amino acids. V lost 1 base and J lost 3, with 8 bases in between. The CDR3, as DNA: TGTGCCACCAGTGATTTCCGCCGAGACACCGGGGAGCTGTTTTTT. Translating gives CATSDFRRDTGELFF.

This clonotype was detected many times. V and J are TRBV7-2 and TRBJ2-7; D unclear. The ends were cut back, 0 bases at V and 3 bases at J, with 6 bases in the middle. The germline gives CDR1 SGHTA, CDR2 FQGNSA. CDR3 length equals 13 residues. The CDR3 region is CASSLADDYEQYF. The DNA for the CDR3 is TGTGCCAGCAGCTTAGCGGACGACTACGAGCAGTACTTC.

The table lists this clonotype with many counts. The V gene is TRBV5-5, the J gene TRBJ2-3; 11 nucleotides line up with TRBD2. This CDR3 region has 14 residues. V was clipped by 4 bases and J by 6 bases; unmatched bases: 4. Germline V lookup: CDR1 SGHKS, CDR2 YYEKEE (reference sequence). The CDR3 bases are TGTGCCAGCAGCGGGACTAGCGGATCCGATACGCAGTATTTT. Translating it yields CASSGTSGSDTQYF.

This clonotype was seen a few times. The rearrangement links TRBV7-9 to TRBJ2-5; tentatively, D is TRBD1 or TRBD2 (5 bases each). V was trimmed by 0 bases and J by 3 bases, leaving 11 bases between them. Per germline, CDR1 SEHNR and CDR2 FQNEAQ (reference sequence). The CDR3 loop spans 15 amino acids. The CDR3 loop is CASSLAYGTEETQYF. The CDR3 coding sequence is TGTGCCAGCAGCTTAGCCTACGGGACCGAAGAGACCCAGTACTTC.

This clonotype occurred a few times. This chain joins TRBV11-2 and TRBJ2-1, with 9 bases aligning to TRBD1. V was clipped by 5 bases and J by 0 bases; unmatched bases: 5. The length of the CDR3 is 16 residues. Per germline, CDR1 SGHAT and CDR2 FQNNGV. The CDR3: CASSPRDRASYNEQFF. CDR3 bases: TGTGCCAGCAGCCCACGGGACAGGGCCTCCTACAATGAGCAGTTCTTC. Full variable domain (outside the CDR3, taken from reference TRBV11-2 and TRBJ2-1): EAGVAQSPRYKIIEKRQSVAFWCNPISGHATLYWYQQILGQGPKLLIQFQNNGVVDDSQLPKDRFSAERLKGVDSTLKIQPAKLEDSAVYLCASSPRDRASYNEQFFGPGTRLTVL.

This clonotype was seen ten or more times. V is TRBV7-8 and J is TRBJ1-1; D perhaps matches TRBD1 (5 bases). Trimming took 1 base from V and 5 from J, leaving 17 bases between them. This CDR3 region has 16 residues. Germline V gives CDR1 SGHVS, CDR2 FQNEAQ. The DNA for the CDR3 is TGTGCCAGCAGCTTAGGATTTGCGTCAGGGTTAACTGAAGCTTTCTTT. It specifies CASSLGFASGLTEAFF. Using reference TRBV7-8 and TRBJ1-1 for the parts outside the CDR3, the full variable domain is GAGVSQSPRYKVAKRGQDVALRCDPISGHVSLFWYQQALGQGPEFLTYFQNEAQLDKSGLPSDRFFAERPEGSVSTLKIQRTQQEDSAVYLCASSLGFASGLTEAFFGQGTRLTVV.

The chain combines TRBV15 with TRBJ1-4; TRBD1 might be the D (5 bases). V was clipped by 10 bases and J by 6 bases, with 15 bases between them. CDR1 is LNHNV and CDR2 is YYDKDF in the germline V gene (reference sequence). The CDR3 totals 13 residues. The chain's CDR3 is CAIEDRGDEKLFF. CDR3 coding DNA: TGTGCCATTGAGGACCGAGGGGATGAAAAACTGTTTTTT.

This clonotype has more than one count but fewer than ten. The V and J genes are TRBV7-6 and TRBJ2-1, with TRBD2 identical over 12 bases. V gave up 5 bases and J gave up 2 bases; unmatched junction bases: 4. The CDR3 sequence is 16 residues long. Germline V gene sequence: CDR1 SGHVS, CDR2 FNYEAQ. CDR3 residues: CASSPASGGAYNEQFF. CDR3 DNA: TGTGCCAGCAGCCCAGCTAGCGGGGGGGCCTACAATGAGCAGTTCTTC. Using reference TRBV7-6 and TRBJ2-1 for the parts outside the CDR3, the full variable domain is GAGVSQSPRYKVTKRGQDVALRCDPISGHVSLYWYRQALGQGPEFLTYFNYEAQQDKSGLPNDRFSAERPEGSISTLTIQRTEQRDSAMYRCASSPASGGAYNEQFFGPGTRLTVL.

The sample holds a few counts of this clonotype. V usage is TRBV7-9 and J usage is TRBJ2-1; D unclear. The CDR3 loop spans 18 amino acids. From germline, CDR1 is SEHNR and CDR2 FQNEAQ (reference sequence). The germline V and J ends were trimmed by 5 bases and 7 bases, with 27 bases remaining between them. The CDR3 bases are TGTGCCAGCAGCGGAGACCCCACGACTCCAGTCCCAAGGAATGAGCAGTTCTTC. Residues: CASSGDPTTPVPRNEQFF.

The CDR3 sequence is CASSFGQFGLETQYF. CDR3 bases: TGTGCCAGCAGTTTCGGGCAGTTCGGTTTGGAGACCCAGTACTTC. The rearrangement joins TRBV27 to TRBJ2-5; D remains unclear. The V gene lost 3 bases and the J gene lost 5 bases, with 16 bases spanning the gap. The CDR3 length is 15 residues. Germline V gene data show CDR1 as MNHEY and CDR2 as SMNVEV (reference sequence).

This clonotype was detected only a few times. This sequence joins TRBV4-1 and TRBJ1-1; D uncertain. Germline lookup yields CDR1 MGHRA and CDR2 YSYEKL. The CDR3 length is 15 residues. Trimming shortened V by 0 bases and J by 1 base, and 9 bases separated the two germline ends. DNA for the CDR3: TGCGCCAGCAGCCAAGATCGGCAGCAGAACACTGAAGCTTTCTTT. Its protein product is CASSQDRQQNTEAFF.

This chain joins TRBV27 and TRBJ1-2; D possibly corresponds to TRBD1 (6 bases). The CDR3 totals 15 residues. From germline, CDR1 is MNHEY and CDR2 SMNVEV (reference sequence). Deletions cut 4 bases from V and 4 bases from J, with 16 bases between. CDR3: CASSYGGAHPYGYTF. CDR3 DNA sequence: TGTGCCAGCAGTTACGGGGGGGCGCATCCCTATGGCTACACCTTC.

The rearrangement joins TRBV6-2 or TRBV6-3 to TRBJ2-5; D gene unclear. V gave up 8 bases and J gave up 7 bases, with 14 bases separating them. Germline CDR1 reads MNHEY; CDR2 reads SVGEGT. The CDR3 contains 12 residues. The CDR3 loop reads CASEDWDWTQYF. The CDR3 coding sequence is TGTGCCAGCGAGGATTGGGATTGGACCCAGTACTTC.

V is TRBV4-1 and J is TRBJ1-1; a possible D gene is TRBD1 (5 bases). The CDR3 extends over 14 amino acids. CDR1 and CDR2 (germline): MGHRA, YSYEKL. The ends were cut back, 3 bases at V and 6 bases at J, with 14 bases in the middle. The DNA for the CDR3 is TGCGCCAGCAGCCAGTTTACCAGGGTCCCTGAAGCTTTCTTT. Amino acid sequence: CASSQFTRVPEAFF.

CDR3 residues: CASGPGQGAPNTEAFF. Here the CDR3 DNA reads TGTGCTAGTGGTCCCGGACAGGGGGCCCCGAACACTGAAGCTTTCTTT. The chain employs TRBV12-5 and TRBJ1-1, with 11 bases aligning to TRBD1. Germline lookup yields CDR1 LGHNT and CDR2 FRNRAP. The CDR3 consists of 16 residues. The V and J ends lost 5 bases and 1 base, in that order; junction bases with no gene match: 6.

V and J are TRBV9 and TRBJ2-3, with 13 bases identical to TRBD2. The CDR3 spans 17 residues. Germline-derived CDR1 and CDR2 are SGDLS and YYNGEE. Losses at the gene ends were 2 bases for V and 0 bases for J; bases not matched to a gene: 3. The CDR3 DNA follows: TGTGCCAGCAGCGTGACTAGCGGGGGGCTAAGCACAGATACGCAGTATTTT. Translation gives CASSVTSGGLSTDTQYF.

CDR3 residues: CATRVGPPNTEAFF. The CDR3 DNA reads as TGTGCCACCAGAGTTGGCCCTCCGAACACTGAAGCTTTCTTT. V usage is TRBV15 and J usage is TRBJ1-1, with D hard to call. The CDR3 runs 14 residues. Per the germline V gene, CDR1 is LNHNV and CDR2 is YYDKDF (reference sequence). The germline V and J ends were trimmed by 6 bases and 1 base, with 12 bases remaining between them.

The chain joins TRBV24-1 to TRBJ2-2; D is ambiguous. CDR1 is KGHDR, CDR2 SFDVKD, per germline. The V end lost 3 bases, the J end lost 3 bases, and 10 bases lay between the germline ends. The CDR3 length is 15 residues. CDR3 DNA: TGTGCCACCAGTGATGACGCATGGGACACCGGGGAGCTGTTTTTT. It codes for CATSDDAWDTGELFF.

This clonotype came up a few times. The V call is TRBV5-8, the J call TRBJ2-1; D unresolved. This CDR3 has 15 residues. V lost 5 bases to trimming and J lost 0 bases, with 12 bases between them. The germline gives CDR1 SGHTS, CDR2 YDEGEE. CDR3 region: CASRFPGSSYNEQFF. In DNA form, the CDR3 reads TGTGCCAGCAGGTTCCCCGGGTCCTCCTACAATGAGCAGTTCTTC. The whole variable domain, filled in from reference TRBV5-8 and TRBJ2-1, reads EAGVTQSPTHLIKTRGQQATLRCSPISGHTSVYWYQQALGLGLQFLLWYDEGEERNRGNFPPRFSGRQFPNYSSELNVNALELEDSALYLCASRFPGSSYNEQFFGPGTRLTVL.

This chain joins TRBV2 and TRBJ1-2; D perhaps matches TRBD1 (5 bases). The V end was cut by 9 bases, the J end by 7 bases, with 27 bases between. CDR3 length: 16 residues. Germline assignment: CDR1 SNHLY and CDR2 FYNNEI. CDR3 sequence: CARPSRDGSHYGGYTF. The CDR3, as DNA: TGTGCCAGACCCTCGAGGGACGGGTCCCATTATGGTGGCTACACCTTC.

This clonotype was seen a handful of times. The rearrangement links TRBV7-9 to TRBJ1-1; D is unresolved. Trimming left V 5 bases short and J 1 base short, with 8 bases between. The CDR3 has 13 amino acids. Per germline, CDR1 SEHNR and CDR2 FQNEAQ (reference sequence). The CDR3 nucleotides read TGTGCCAGCAGCCCGGCCTGGAACACTGAAGCTTTCTTT. Residues: CASSPAWNTEAFF.

The chain employs TRBV19 and TRBJ1-1; D not certain. Germline values: CDR1 LNHDA, CDR2 SQIVND (reference sequence). CDR3 length: 11 amino acids. The ends were cut back, 3 bases at V and 3 bases at J, with 2 bases in the middle. CDR3 region: CASSIYTEAFF. The CDR3 DNA sequence: TGTGCCAGTAGTATCTACACTGAAGCTTTCTTT.